This T cell receptor (beta chain) was retrieved from a study of cytomegalovirus exposure and HLA in healthy donors. Repertoires were generated with immunoSEQ multiplex PCR, while TCRdb's copy carries only in-frame clones and drops some. Among some 150,000 clones listed, 80% to 90% were seen once. This TCR derives from a man between 18 and 29 years old in good health and CMV-seropositive. Source material: PBMCs.

The CDR3 region is CATSRDSAGPLVTEAFF. Here the CDR3 DNA reads TGTGCCACCAGCAGAGATTCTGCAGGTCCGTTGGTCACTGAAGCTTTCTTT. The chain uses TRBV15 and TRBJ1-1; no reliable D call. The CDR3 totals 17 residues. The V gene's germline CDR1 is LNHNV and CDR2 YYDKDF (reference sequence). V gave up 0 bases and J gave up 4 bases, with 18 bases separating them.